One and the same sample provided the 12 T cell receptor beta chains below, sequenced in a study of identical twins. A single record per CDR3 protein comes from TCRdb applying MiXCR to the 5' RACE reads. The sample consists of around 480,000 distinct CDR3 sequences, roughly an eighth of them appearing once. These same records also appear under a second study, on yellow fever vaccine responses in identical twins.

Sequenced sample: CD4+ T cells sorted from blood. The receptors were sampled from a woman between 18 and 30 years old in good health.

The chain carries TRBV6-5 and TRBJ2-5; a possible D gene is TRBD1 (6 bases). Deletions cut 3 bases from V and 3 bases from J, with 14 bases between. This CDR3 region has 15 residues. Looked up from germline, CDR1 is MNHEY and CDR2 is SVGAGI. The CDR3 sequence is CASSYSTGNEETQYF. CDR3 DNA: TGTGCCAGCAGTTATTCCACAGGGAACGAAGAGACCCAGTACTTC.

This rearrangement joins TRBV18 to TRBJ2-7, with 7 bases matching TRBD2. The CDR3 length is 13 residues. Per germline, CDR1 KGHSH and CDR2 LQKENI. V lost 1 base and J lost 3; bases outside the gene matches: 0. The CDR3 spells CASSPLAGYEQYF. The CDR3 DNA is TGTGCCAGCTCACCACTAGCGGGCTACGAGCAGTACTTC.

Only a few counts were recorded for this clonotype. The gene calls are TRBV4-3 and TRBJ2-1, with 10 bases aligning to TRBD2. V lost 1 base to trimming and J lost 7 bases; unmatched junction nucleotides: 7. CDR3 length: 16 residues. Per the germline V gene, CDR1 is LGHNA and CDR2 is YSLEER. This chain's CDR3 is CASSQGLAGVANEQFF. The CDR3 DNA sequence: TGCGCCAGCAGCCAAGGTCTAGCGGGAGTGGCGAATGAGCAGTTCTTC.

The rearrangement joins TRBV9 to TRBJ1-5; no reliable D call. V was shortened by 0 bases and J by 4 bases, with 5 bases between the two germline ends. Germline V gene lookup returns CDR1 SGDLS and CDR2 YYNGEE. This CDR3 region has 13 residues. In nucleotides, the CDR3 is TGTGCCAGCAGCGTAGACATAAATCAGCCCCAGCATTTT. This sequence encodes CASSVDINQPQHF. Supplemented by reference TRBV9 and TRBJ1-5, the full variable domain reads DSGVTQTPKHLITATGQRVTLRCSPRSGDLSVYWYQQSLDQGLQFLIQYYNGEERAKGNILERFSAQQFPDLHSELNLSSLELGDSALYFCASSVDINQPQHFGDGTRLSIL.

CDR3 sequence reads: CAISGGYEQYF. As DNA, the CDR3 is TGTGCCATCAGTGGGGGTTACGAGCAGTACTTC. The chain joins TRBV10-3 to TRBJ2-7; no reliable D call. The CDR3 totals 11 residues. Trimming removed 4 bases at V and 4 bases at J, with 5 bases between. Germline V CDR1 and CDR2: ENHRY, SYGVKD.

This clonotype was picked up a small number of times. V and J are TRBV7-2 and TRBJ2-1; TRBD2 aligns across 9 bases. Germline lookup yields CDR1 SGHTA and CDR2 FQGNSA. V lost 5 bases, J lost 3 bases, and 8 bases stayed unmatched. The CDR3 consists of 16 residues. CDR3 bases: TGTGCCAGCAGCCTTATGGGCGGGGGGGACTACAATGAGCAGTTCTTC. Translating it yields CASSLMGGGDYNEQFF. The whole variable domain, remainder taken from reference TRBV7-2 and TRBJ2-1, is GAGVSQSPSNKVTEKGKDVELRCDPISGHTALYWYRQSLGQGLEFLIYFQGNSAPDKSGLPSDRFSAERTGGSVSTLTIQRTQQEDSAVYLCASSLMGGGDYNEQFFGPGTRLTVL.

CDR3 sequence (DNA): TGTGCCAGCAGCCCGGGGGGACAGGGCTATGAAAAACTGTTTTTT. Protein: CASSPGGQGYEKLFF. The chain uses TRBV9 and TRBJ1-4, with 9 bases identical to TRBD1. Unmatched junction bases numbered 7, after V lost 4 bases and J lost 6 bases. The CDR3 contains 15 residues. From germline, CDR1 is SGDLS and CDR2 YYNGEE.

The gene calls are TRBV20-1 and TRBJ2-4; 7 nucleotides line up with TRBD1. V trimming: 4 bases; J trimming: 1 base; junction bases outside the gene matches: 10. The CDR3 sequence is 16 residues long. From germline, CDR1 is DFQATT and CDR2 SNEGSKA (reference sequence). CDR3 nucleotides: TGCAGTGCTACGGCGAGGGGACAGTCTGCCAAAAACATTCAGTACTTC. Protein sequence: CSATARGQSAKNIQYF.

The chain couples TRBV6-5 to TRBJ2-2; D is undetermined. Germline assignment: CDR1 MNHEY and CDR2 SVGAGI. Trimming removed 5 bases from V and 6 bases from J, with 13 bases in between. The CDR3 runs 14 residues. The CDR3 reads CASSLSTSAGELFF. CDR3 nucleotide sequence: TGTGCCAGCAGTCTATCGACTTCGGCCGGGGAGCTGTTTTTT.

Note on this clonotype: A clone one base away is much larger, so this may be a read error. This chain joins TRBV6-4 and TRBJ2-7; 7 bases align to TRBD1. Germline V lookup: CDR1 MRHNA, CDR2 SNTAGT. The ends lost 6 bases at V and 0 bases at J; junction bases unmatched: 5. This CDR3 spans 14 amino acids. The CDR3 is CASRPTGSSYEQYF. In DNA, the CDR3 is TGTGCCAGCAGGCCGACAGGGAGCTCCTACGAGCAGTACTTC.

The CDR3 DNA is TGTGCCATCAGCCCACGGAGCCCCGGGCGGGCGAACACCGGGGAGCTGTTTTTT. Translated, it gives CAISPRSPGRANTGELFF. The chain recombines TRBV12-3 or TRBV12-4 with TRBJ2-2; D might be TRBD2 (5 bases). CDR3 length: 18 amino acids. The V end was cut by 10 bases, the J end by 0 bases, with 24 bases between.

V usage is TRBV27 and J usage is TRBJ2-3; 9 bases align to TRBD1. V dropped 7 bases and J dropped 4; count of bases not matched to a gene: 6. The CDR3 is 14 amino acids. Looked up from germline, CDR1 is MNHEY and CDR2 is SMNVEV (reference sequence). The DNA of the CDR3 is TGTGCCAGCAACATCGACAGGGGGGCAGATACGCAGTATTTT. It specifies CASNIDRGADTQYF.